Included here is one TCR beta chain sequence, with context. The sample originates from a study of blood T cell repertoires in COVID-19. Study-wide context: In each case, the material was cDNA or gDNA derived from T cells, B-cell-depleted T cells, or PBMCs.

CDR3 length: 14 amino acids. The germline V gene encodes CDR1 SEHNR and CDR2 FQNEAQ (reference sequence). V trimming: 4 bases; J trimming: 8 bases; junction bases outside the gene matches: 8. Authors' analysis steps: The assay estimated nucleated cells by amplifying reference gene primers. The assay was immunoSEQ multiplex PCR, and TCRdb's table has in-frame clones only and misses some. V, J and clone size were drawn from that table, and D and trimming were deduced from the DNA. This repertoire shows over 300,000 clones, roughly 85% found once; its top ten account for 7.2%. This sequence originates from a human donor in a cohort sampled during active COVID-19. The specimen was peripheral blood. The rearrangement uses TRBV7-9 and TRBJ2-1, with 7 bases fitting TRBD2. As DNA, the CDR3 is TGTGCCAGCAGCTCGGGGGTCGCGGGGGATGAGCAGTTCTTC. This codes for CASSSGVAGDEQFF.